These 14 T cell receptor beta chains share one sample of origin, sequenced in a study of blood T cell repertoires in COVID-19. Clones were sequenced by immunoSEQ multiplex PCR, and TCRdb holds only the in-frame ones, with some missing. Seen here are more than 300,000 clones, about 89% observed once, and the top ten hold about 0.83%. Sequencing was performed on PBMCs or T cells enriched from blood (not recorded which). These receptors were collected from a woman between 40 and 50 years old who had been exposed to COVID-19.

This chain joins TRBV19 and TRBJ2-1; 7 bases are a match to TRBD2. The V gene end was trimmed by 4 bases and the J gene end by 3 bases; junction bases not matched to a gene: 6. The CDR3 has 15 amino acids. The germline V gene encodes CDR1 LNHDA and CDR2 SQIVND (reference sequence). The CDR3 is CASSTAAGVYNEQFF. For the CDR3, the DNA is TGTGCCAGTAGTACGGCGGCGGGGGTCTACAATGAGCAGTTCTTC.

The V call is TRBV5-1, the J call TRBJ1-3; D is unclear. CDR3 size: 17 residues. Trimming removed 4 bases from V and 0 bases from J, with 17 bases in between. Germline CDR1 reads SGHRS; CDR2 reads YFSETQ. The CDR3 here is CASSPALLRSSGNTIYF. The CDR3 DNA reads as TGCGCCAGCAGCCCTGCGTTACTGCGGAGCTCTGGAAACACCATATATTTT.

V gene TRBV7-8 combines with J gene TRBJ1-3; tentatively, D is TRBD1 (6 bases). Germline CDR1 SGHVS, CDR2 FQNEAQ. This CDR3 is built from 16 residues. V lost 6 bases to trimming and J lost 0 bases, with 15 bases between them. CDR3: CASSSLDRISGNTIYF. The CDR3 nucleotides are TGTGCCAGCAGTTCCCTCGACAGGATCTCTGGAAACACCATATATTTT.

This sequence joins TRBV5-4 and TRBJ2-3; 7 bases match TRBD2. The CDR3 length is 16 residues. Germline V gene sequence: CDR1 SGHNT, CDR2 YYREEE (reference sequence). V was clipped by 2 bases and J by 0 bases; unmatched bases: 6. CDR3 in amino acids: CASSLVGGISTDTQYF. The DNA of the CDR3 is TGTGCCAGCAGCTTAGTGGGGGGGATTAGCACAGATACGCAGTATTTT.

This clone was picked up a small number of times. The V and J genes are TRBV7-2 and TRBJ1-6; tentative D call: TRBD1 (6 bases). Trimming cost V 5 bases and J 7 bases, with 12 bases left between them. The germline V gene has CDR1 SGHTA and CDR2 FQGNSA. This CDR3 spans 14 amino acids. The CDR3 spells CASSLTGSNSPLHF. CDR3 bases: TGTGCCAGCAGCCTAACAGGGTCCAATTCACCCCTCCACTTT.

The chain couples TRBV5-1 to TRBJ1-2; 7 positions agree with TRBD1. Germline-derived CDR1 and CDR2 are SGHRS and YFSETQ. Unmatched junction bases numbered 3, after V lost 4 bases and J lost 0 bases. The CDR3 has 14 amino acids. CDR3 coding DNA: TGCGCCAGCAGCAGGGGACAGACTAACTATGGCTACACCTTC. Its protein is CASSRGQTNYGYTF.

The CDR3: CASIGSNYGYTF. In DNA, the CDR3 is TGTGCCAGTATCGGGTCTAACTATGGCTACACCTTC. V gene TRBV19 combines with J gene TRBJ1-2; D is ambiguous. This CDR3 has 12 residues. CDR1 is LNHDA, CDR2 SQIVND, per germline (reference sequence). V dropped 7 bases and J dropped 0 bases, with 6 bases sitting between them.

The chain couples TRBV6-2 or TRBV6-3 to TRBJ1-2; maybe TRBD1 (6 bases). With 2 bases removed from V and 4 bases from J, the gap between germline ends came to 14 bases. CDR1 and CDR2 from the germline V gene are MNHEY and SVGEGT. The CDR3 extends over 15 amino acids. This chain's CDR3 is CASSYLRGISYGYTF. The CDR3 nucleotides are TGTGCCAGCAGTTACCTGAGGGGGATCAGCTATGGCTACACCTTC.

The J gene is TRBJ2-1, the V gene TRBV30; weak D call: TRBD2 (9 bases). This CDR3 region has 15 residues. Trimming stripped 2 bases from V and 7 bases from J, with 18 bases between. CDR1 GTSNPN and CDR2 SVGIG come from the germline V gene (reference sequence). CDR3 amino acids: CAWSSGGLAGNEQFF. The DNA for the CDR3 is TGTGCCTGGAGTTCAGGGGGCCTAGCGGGAAATGAGCAGTTCTTC.

This chain links TRBV5-1 with TRBJ1-6; 7 nucleotides agree with TRBD1. The CDR3 loop spans 16 amino acids. Losses at the gene ends were 0 bases for V and 6 bases for J; bases not matched to a gene: 6. Germline CDR1 SGHRS, CDR2 YFSETQ. CDR3 amino acids: CASSLEPGQVNSPLHF. The CDR3 DNA follows: TGCGCCAGCAGCTTGGAACCCGGACAGGTTAATTCACCCCTCCACTTT.

CDR3 nucleotides: TGTGCCAGCAGTTACGCGGGGACTGGAAACACCATATATTTT. Its translation is CASSYAGTGNTIYF. V gene TRBV6-5 combines with J gene TRBJ1-3; D remains ambiguous. The CDR3 has 14 amino acids. Germline V lookup: CDR1 MNHEY, CDR2 SVGAGI. V lost 2 bases to trimming and J lost 2 bases, with 7 bases between them.

This chain joins TRBV24-1 and TRBJ2-1; a weak D match, TRBD2 (6 bases). Deletions cut 5 bases from V and 9 bases from J, with 16 bases between. CDR1 is KGHDR and CDR2 is SFDVKD in the germline V gene. The CDR3 runs to 14 residues. In nucleotides, the CDR3 is TGTGCCACCAGTGGGGTAGCGGACCAGATTGAGCAGTTCTTC. The encoded protein is CATSGVADQIEQFF.

This clone showed up just once. This sequence joins TRBV2 and TRBJ2-7; TRBD1 matches at 7 bases. CDR3 length: 15 amino acids. The V gene end was trimmed by 0 bases and the J gene end by 4 bases; junction bases not matched to a gene: 6. Germline values: CDR1 SNHLY, CDR2 FYNNEI. The CDR3 spells CASSEALGTAYEQYF. The CDR3 bases are TGTGCCAGCAGTGAAGCGCTTGGGACAGCATACGAGCAGTACTTC.

V usage is TRBV7-9 and J usage is TRBJ2-5; TRBD1 aligns across 8 bases. Germline CDR1 is SEHNR and CDR2 is FQNEAQ (reference sequence). This CDR3 spans 17 amino acids. Unmatched junction bases numbered 11, after V lost 4 bases and J lost 1 base. Here the CDR3 reads CASSSRTGTGVQETQYF. In nucleotides, the CDR3 is TGTGCCAGCAGCTCCCGAACCGGGACAGGAGTCCAAGAGACCCAGTACTTC.